This TCR beta chain originates from a study of cytomegalovirus exposure and HLA in healthy donors. Germline CDR1 MDHEN, CDR2 SYDVKM. This CDR3 region has 13 residues. Trimming removed 3 bases from V and 3 bases from J, with 8 bases in between. Primers included in the PCR were 60 Vbeta and 13 Jbeta primers. The assay was immunoSEQ multiplex PCR, and TCRdb's table has in-frame clones only and misses some. The sample includes fewer than 150,000 clones, more than 80% of them seen just once. The rearrangement links TRBV28 to TRBJ1-2, with a tentative D call TRBD1 (5 bases). The TCR comes from a woman aged 30 to 39 in good health and CMV-seropositive. Sequences were obtained from PBMCs. CDR3 DNA sequence: TGTGCCAGCAGTTTTCGGGGGGACTATGGCTACACCTTC. Translating it yields CASSFRGDYGYTF.